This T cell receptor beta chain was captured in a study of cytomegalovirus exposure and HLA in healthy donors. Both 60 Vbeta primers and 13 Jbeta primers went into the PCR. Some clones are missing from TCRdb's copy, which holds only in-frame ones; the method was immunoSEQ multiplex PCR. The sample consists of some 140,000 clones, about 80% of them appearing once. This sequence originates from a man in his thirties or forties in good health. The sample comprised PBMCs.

The CDR3 here is CASKGPETEAFF. Written as DNA, the CDR3 is TGTGCCAGCAAGGGGCCCGAGACTGAAGCTTTCTTT. This chain uses TRBV11-3 with TRBJ1-1, with a weak D call TRBD1 (5 bases). The CDR3 extends over 12 amino acids. Trimming took off 7 bases at V and 5 bases at J, with 11 bases between the two ends. Germline CDR1 is SGHNT and CDR2 is YENEEA.